These T cell receptor beta chains were read from a single sample in a study of T-cell memory formation after mild COVID-19. MiXCR, run by TCRdb on the 5' RACE reads, gives a single entry per CDR3 protein. The sample holds fewer than 400,000 distinct CDR3 sequences, about an eighth seen once. The sequenced material came from PBMCs or a T cell subset sorted from them (not recorded which). These receptors were taken from a man aged 18 to 30 who had mild COVID-19 (a few samples of this study predate the infection). Cell type and time point are not known. The CDR3 runs from the conserved cysteine through the conserved F or W. Each record gives: J gene, V gene, clone size, CDR3 protein. Expanded clones are given a class, and other clones once, few, many or no size at all.

TRBJ1-2	TRBV27	NA	CASSFRGRNYGYTF
TRBJ2-3	TRBV7-9	NA	CASSPGGGLSTDTQYF
TRBJ2-5	TRBV7-2	NA	CASSNLGLGGGETQYF
TRBJ2-2	TRBV5-1	few	CASSALPGQSNTGELFF
TRBJ2-7	TRBV3-1	few	CASSPARWTGEQYF
TRBJ2-3	TRBV6-5	few	CASSQGPSLGTDTQYF
TRBJ2-3	TRBV27	few	CASSFNRDGTQYF
TRBJ1-1	TRBV6-6	few	CASSYPEAFF
TRBJ2-7	TRBV20-1	few	CSARGRLAYTYEQYF
TRBJ1-2	TRBV6-5	few	CASSYLTGLSDGYTF
TRBJ1-2	TRBV29-1	many	CSFWTGIDGYTF
TRBJ2-3	TRBV18	NA	CASSPPDQLTDTQYF
TRBJ2-2	TRBV2	NA	CASSDRGQADTGELFF
TRBJ1-6	TRBV7-9	few	CASRLGQEGASPLHF
TRBJ2-3	TRBV7-8	few	CASSPWTPRGDTQYF
TRBJ1-1	TRBV20-1	NA	CSARDPDRPNEAFF
TRBJ2-1	TRBV5-4	few	CASSHAGGPRYNEQFF
TRBJ2-2	TRBV2	NA	CASSSEGQMNTGELFF
TRBJ2-5	TRBV7-9	NA	CASSSRTGGFETQYF
TRBJ2-3	TRBV12-5	many	CASGSRRGGTDTQYF
TRBJ2-2	TRBV6-5	many	CASSLEGGELFF
TRBJ2-5	TRBV4-1	few	CASSQEWGRETQYF
TRBJ2-5	TRBV12-3/TRBV12-4	few	CASRGTERGGTPRETQYF
TRBJ1-5	TRBV28	NA	CASKGVEPQHF
TRBJ1-5	TRBV5-1	NA	CASSPGTGINQPQHF
TRBJ1-1	TRBV20-1	NA	CSAFRDMNTEAFF
TRBJ2-7	TRBV5-6	NA	CASGYQPDRSSYEQYF
TRBJ2-5	TRBV4-1	NA	CASSQEWDRGPQYF
TRBJ2-2	TRBV6-2/TRBV6-3	many	CASKIRQGNTGELFF
TRBJ1-2	TRBV6-2/TRBV6-3	few	CASSYPTFGGGGPGYTF
TRBJ2-6	TRBV18	NA	CASSPWRTSGANVLTF
TRBJ2-2	TRBV4-3	NA	CASSERGTRNTGELFF
TRBJ1-2	TRBV28	NA	CASSLFGTRYTF
TRBJ2-6	TRBV10-3	few	CATLGRSGANVLTF
TRBJ2-1	TRBV5-1	many	CASSLRAPGQLYNEQFF
TRBJ2-3	TRBV5-1	NA	CASSLGTSGGARDTQYF
TRBJ1-6	TRBV5-1	NA	CASSLVSGESVSSPLHF
TRBJ2-1	TRBV4-3	few	CASSHPPSGGNNEQFF
TRBJ1-2	TRBV20-1	few	CSARRRGQPYGYTF
TRBJ1-3	TRBV5-1	NA	CASRDPRSGNTIYF
TRBJ2-7	TRBV6-5	few	CASSYSNHDAYEQYF
TRBJ1-4	TRBV4-1	few	CASSQASSIEKLFF
TRBJ2-7	TRBV20-1	NA	CSARVSGVTYEQYF
TRBJ1-2	TRBV11-2	few	CASSKPGEYGYTF
TRBJ2-1	TRBV7-2	NA	CASSLVGGHNEQFF
TRBJ2-4	TRBV18	NA	CASSRTSGGAKNIQYF
TRBJ2-5	TRBV7-9	few	CASRDREETQYF
TRBJ2-2	TRBV5-1	NA	CASSLLGLSSGTGELFF
TRBJ1-1	TRBV4-3	few	CASSQGGVVRVGTEAFF
TRBJ1-1	TRBV6-2/TRBV6-3	few	CASSDGIWGTEAFF
TRBJ2-6	TRBV15	NA	CATSTRDRVRGANVLTF